This TCR beta chain was sequenced for a study of T cells after yellow fever vaccination (dated by TCRdb to about 2019). Looking at the study overall: The SMART-Seq v4 Ultra Low Input RNA kit was used to prepare libraries from fractions with low cell numbers. Bulk PBMC replicates and cell subsets were isolated from blood drawn at multiple timepoints before and after both primary and secondary immunization. Two healthy male donors, one aged 18 to 30 and one aged 30 to 39 years, made up the cohort. To follow T-cell clones before and after primary and booster YFV17D yellow fever vaccination, bulk TCR alpha and beta repertoires were sequenced over time.

With respect to this clonotype: Its antigen is unknown. Base qualities were left out, and no much larger clone turns up one base away.

The sample's treatment or condition label, in plain terms: live attenuated yellow fever vaccine strain. PBMCs were isolated from peripheral blood using a standard Ficoll-Paque protocol. CD4 and CD8 T-cell fractions were isolated with Dynabeads CD4 and CD8 positive selection kits. TriZol was used to extract RNA from bulk PBMCs, from CD4 and CD8 fractions, and from dextramer-positive and dextramer-negative fractions. Sequencing instrument: Illumina NovaSeq 6000. Synthesis of TCR cDNA relied on 5'RACE template switching, a step that introduced a universal primer site along with unique molecular identifiers. cDNA synthesis was primed from both the TCR alpha and TCR beta constant segments. Library amplification involved two PCR steps, and the second step added sample barcodes and sequencing adapters. Sequencing of libraries was performed on Illumina HiSeq 2500 (2x100 bp) or NovaSeq (2x150 bp). In the original analysis: Reads were demultiplexed and collapsed into UMI consensus sequences with MIGEC, and V(D)J alignment was performed with MiXCR. Vaccine-responding clonotypes were identified with edgeR using replicate PBMC samples, with FDR below 0.01 and a log2 fold change above 5 up to day 15 being required. CD4 or CD8 identity was assigned to each bulk clonotype according to whether the clonotype was present at higher abundance in the sequenced CD4 repertoire or the sequenced CD8 repertoire. The raw public reads went through TCRdb reprocessing: fastp at Q25, MiXCR clone calling, in-frame beta chains kept. Records with the same CDR3 protein are collapsed into one entry carrying the most frequent genes and DNA. TCRdb, not the original authors, processed these V and J calls. The sample table contains roughly 160,000 distinct CDR3 sequences; only one count was recorded for roughly 8.8% of them. Approximately 35% of the sample goes to the ten largest clones.

Points the paper makes about the study in general: The study included only a couple of donors, which limits how far the findings can be generalized. Compared with the primary T-cell response, the secondary T-cell response was weaker but faster, peaking on day 5 rather than day 15. Computational filtering was required because FACS-sorted repertoires could contain abundant contaminating clonotypes from the bulk population. A small fraction of clonotypes appeared in both the CD4 and CD8 compartments, likely as a result of convergent recombination. After the booster, most clones that had expanded after primary vaccination were detected again (about 97% of CD4 and around 88% of CD8), suggesting broad maintenance of memory.

The TCR was taken from a man younger than 35 who received the YFV17D yellow fever vaccine. This specimen was CD8+ T cells sorted from PBMCs, taken 45 days after the yellow fever booster vaccination.

CDR3 reads: CASSLAPGRIVHNEQFF. The DNA reads TGCGCCAGCAGCTTGGCGCCGGGACGGATAGTCCACAATGAGCAGTTCTTC. The chain was built from TRBV5-1 and TRBJ2-1, with the D call perhaps TRBD1 or TRBD2, each one matching 5 bases. The germline V gene specifies SGHRS as CDR1 and YFSETQ as CDR2. V is shortened by 0 bases, J by 5 bases, and the region joining them spans 18 bases. The CDR3 starts with the cysteine, ends with the phenylalanine, and has 17 residues. Left in the record is the CDR3 DNA by itself, 51 bases read in frame from the first base.